The rows below give T cell receptor beta chains drawn from one sample of a study of identical twins. Using its own MiXCR run on the 5' RACE reads, TCRdb lists one record per CDR3 protein. The sample records under 400,000 distinct CDR3 sequences, 7% to 9.5% being singletons. Sequencing input: naive T cells sorted from blood. These receptors were taken from a woman in her forties or fifties in good health. CDR3s include the opening cysteine and the closing phenylalanine or tryptophan.

J gene | V gene | CDR3 protein
TRBJ2-3 | TRBV30 | CAWGLWGTDTQYF
TRBJ1-5 | TRBV11-2 | CASSLGTENQPQHF
TRBJ2-1 | TRBV6-5 | CASSYSSGAYNEQFF
TRBJ2-7 | TRBV29-1 | CSAKGSSYEQYF
TRBJ1-1 | TRBV7-8 | CASSLDRLNTEAFF
TRBJ2-5 | TRBV28 | CAIRPTGEVEETQYF
TRBJ1-2 | TRBV6-6 | CASSYQSPQTVGYTF
TRBJ2-7 | TRBV20-1 | CSAPAGVATYEQYF
TRBJ2-4 | TRBV12-3/TRBV12-4 | CASSLSGTSNIQYF
TRBJ1-5 | TRBV20-1 | CSASIGQGSNQPQHF
TRBJ2-5 | TRBV29-1 | CSVELGAPETQYF
TRBJ1-2 | TRBV12-3/TRBV12-4 | CASSLAPGFAYGYTF
TRBJ2-2 | TRBV6-1 | CASIFGTANTGELFF
TRBJ2-3 | TRBV11-2 | CASSLGAKGSDTQYF
TRBJ2-5 | TRBV4-1 | CASSLYWPGQGYQETQYF
TRBJ1-5 | TRBV27 | CASSLLPTRATPRGNQPQHF
TRBJ2-7 | TRBV20-1 | CSAGLGGSGPYEQYF
TRBJ2-1 | TRBV15 | CATSGRLAGGIDEQFF
TRBJ1-1 | TRBV9 | CASSAHPVDTEAFF
TRBJ2-2 | TRBV6-1 | CASSVETGNTGELFF
TRBJ2-1 | TRBV7-9 | CASSNNEQFF
TRBJ2-2 | TRBV29-1 | CSVAGTSGIGTGELFF
TRBJ1-5 | TRBV12-3/TRBV12-4 | CASRSLGNWHQPQHF
TRBJ2-3 | TRBV12-3/TRBV12-4 | CASGPTDTQYF
TRBJ1-1 | TRBV29-1 | CSVEDPGGQYTEAFF
TRBJ2-7 | TRBV14 | CASSPRLAGDTYEQYF
TRBJ2-7 | TRBV12-3/TRBV12-4 | CASRGLAGGTYEQYF
TRBJ1-1 | TRBV30 | CAWYQGASEAFF
TRBJ2-1 | TRBV3-1 | CASSQELAGADEQFF
TRBJ2-1 | TRBV7-9 | CASRNSGRDYNEQFF
TRBJ1-5 | TRBV27 | CASSTYRGDNQPQHF
TRBJ2-2 | TRBV12-3/TRBV12-4 | CASSPGPGEFF
TRBJ2-2 | TRBV14 | CASSKLSGRLTGELFF
TRBJ2-3 | TRBV4-1 | CASSQETTTDTQYF
TRBJ2-7 | TRBV20-1 | CSARVGGTGEQYF
TRBJ1-2 | TRBV7-9 | CASSSSVGSANYGYTF
TRBJ2-1 | TRBV6-2/TRBV6-3 | CASSHPGQSYNEQFF
TRBJ1-1 | TRBV10-2 | CASSDRGTLNTEAFF
TRBJ2-2 | TRBV5-1 | CASSLLENTNTGELFF
TRBJ2-1 | TRBV20-1 | CSASWGGRGHEQFF
TRBJ2-2 | TRBV5-1 | CASSFHGELFF
TRBJ2-5 | TRBV3-1 | CASSHTTPPAETQYF
TRBJ2-1 | TRBV5-5 | CASSLAFSGRGGSYNEQFF
TRBJ2-5 | TRBV27 | CASSPRLAGTQETQYF
TRBJ2-3 | TRBV29-1 | CSVVGTSGRGPDTQYF
TRBJ1-4 | TRBV7-2 | CASSSAGTDEKLFF
TRBJ2-1 | TRBV7-9 | CASSQGQGFTNEQFF